Given below is one T cell receptor (beta chain) in context. The antigen remains unidentified. This sample is drawn from a study of PD-1 blockade in classical Hodgkin lymphoma. This table comes from immunoSEQ multiplex PCR, and its TCRdb copy is limited to in-frame clones, with some not included. The sample has about 30,000 clones, almost 85% seen once; the top ten hold less than 20%. Study-wide results and limits: The diversity seen at baseline in complete responders resembled that of newly diagnosed patients. There remain no defined causes for the repertoire differences, which possibly reflect disease activity or prior therapy. Newly diagnosed patients were said to have less baseline TCR diversity than healthy donors did.

Germline CDR1 ENHRY, CDR2 SYGVKD. The V end lost 2 bases, the J end lost 7 bases, and 9 bases lay between the germline ends. CDR3 length: 13 residues. This sample's time point: cycle 4 day 1 (C4D1), after 6 weeks of nivolumab. The patients all showed relapse after autologous stem cell transplantation, while their brentuximab vedotin exposure varied. The patients, who had relapsed/refractory classical Hodgkin lymphoma, achieved best responses of complete response, partial response or progressive disease. The sample here was peripheral blood mononuclear cells (PBMCs), taken before the fourth cycle of nivolumab. The gene calls are TRBV10-3 and TRBJ1-5; no definite D call. This TCR derives from a human donor with classical Hodgkin lymphoma. CDR3 region: CAISEEDSQPQHF. The CDR3 DNA sequence: TGTGCCATCAGTGAGGAAGATTCGCAGCCCCAGCATTTT.